These 12 T cell receptor beta chains originate from one sample sequenced in a study of blood T cell repertoires in COVID-19. Data came from immunoSEQ multiplex PCR; TCRdb stores just in-frame clones and leaves some out. The data show hundreds of thousands of clones, with approximately 90% seen just once and around 6% held by the top ten. The specimen sequenced was PBMCs or T cells enriched from blood (not recorded which). These receptors came from a woman under 40 with acute COVID-19.

The genes are TRBV7-9 and TRBJ1-2; a possible D gene is TRBD1 (5 bases). Trimming stripped 5 bases from V and 14 bases from J, with 15 bases between. Germline CDR1 reads SEHNR; CDR2 reads FQNEAQ (reference sequence). There are 11 residues in the CDR3. The CDR3 bases are TGTGCCAGCAGCACGACAGCATCGAGGACCTTC. It codes for CASSTTASRTF.

The chain is built from TRBV28 and TRBJ1-1, with 8 bases that match TRBD1. CDR1 is MDHEN, CDR2 SYDVKM, per germline. After removal of 3 bases from V and 10 bases from J, the junction contained 19 bases not matched to a gene. The CDR3 runs 17 residues. The CDR3 is CASSFPRDRRSLNRAFF. As DNA, the CDR3 is TGTGCCAGCAGTTTCCCTCGGGACAGGCGGTCCTTAAATAGAGCTTTCTTT.

The rearrangement joins TRBV9 to TRBJ1-2; possible D gene TRBD1, 5 bases. Germline assignment: CDR1 SGDLS and CDR2 YYNGEE. V lost 4 bases and J 6 bases, leaving 19 bases between the germline ends. The CDR3 contains 15 residues. The CDR3 nucleotides read TGTGCCAGCAGCCCAAGTGGGGGGAGAAGGGATGGCTACACCTTC. Amino acids: CASSPSGGRRDGYTF.

This chain uses TRBV12-3 or TRBV12-4 with TRBJ1-1; D is unresolved. This CDR3 is 11 amino acids long. V lost 2 bases, J lost 5 bases, and 3 bases lay in between. CDR3 DNA sequence: TGTGCCAGCAGTTTAACTACTGAAGCTTTCTTT. Its protein is CASSLTTEAFF.

The chain uses TRBV5-6 and TRBJ1-1; tentatively, D is TRBD1 (5 bases). This CDR3 has 15 amino acids. Per germline, CDR1 SGHDT and CDR2 YYEEEE. Trimming removed 1 base at V and 1 base at J, with 11 bases between. This CDR3 reads CASSLMAGRNTEAFF. CDR3 in DNA: TGTGCCAGCAGCTTGATGGCAGGGCGGAACACTGAAGCTTTCTTT.

The chain has TRBV4-1 and TRBJ1-4, with D maybe TRBD1 (5 bases). V was pared by 1 base and J by 5 bases, with 14 bases between. This CDR3 region has 16 residues. The germline V gene encodes CDR1 MGHRA and CDR2 YSYEKL. The CDR3 DNA sequence: TGCGCCAGCAGCCAAGGGCAGGGTGGAGGGAATGAAAAACTGTTTTTT. It is translated as CASSQGQGGGNEKLFF.

This rearrangement joins TRBV30 to TRBJ1-1; 9 bases match TRBD1. Germline values: CDR1 GTSNPN, CDR2 SVGIG (reference sequence). CDR3 length equals 15 residues. V shed 0 bases, J shed 0 bases, and the junction held 2 bases outside the gene matches. CDR3: CAWSVGTGMNTEAFF. In DNA form, the CDR3 reads TGTGCCTGGAGTGTAGGGACAGGGATGAACACTGAAGCTTTCTTT.

This chain connects TRBV15 to TRBJ1-4; D is undetermined. Trimming took off 1 base at V and 0 bases at J, with 9 bases between the two ends. The CDR3 has 16 amino acids. Germline CDR1 reads LNHNV; CDR2 reads YYDKDF (reference sequence). CDR3 sequence reads: CATSRVSSATNEKLFF. CDR3 in DNA: TGTGCCACCAGCAGAGTCTCTTCTGCAACTAATGAAAAACTGTTTTTT.

The rearrangement links TRBV2 to TRBJ1-5; D remains ambiguous. Trimming took off 8 bases at V and 0 bases at J, with 8 bases between the two ends. From germline, CDR1 is SNHLY and CDR2 FYNNEI. The length of the CDR3 is 13 residues. The CDR3 is CASEDFSNQPQHF. The CDR3 nucleotides are TGTGCCAGCGAGGATTTTAGCAATCAGCCCCAGCATTTT.

V and J are TRBV27 and TRBJ2-1, with TRBD2 matching over 10 bases. Trimming removed 2 bases from V and 9 bases from J; junction bases left unmatched: 7. The CDR3 consists of 15 residues. Germline CDR1 MNHEY, CDR2 SMNVEV (reference sequence). CDR3 sequence reads: CASSLTSGVGAEQFF. CDR3 sequence (DNA): TGTGCCAGCAGTTTAACTAGCGGGGTAGGGGCTGAGCAGTTCTTC.

This chain connects TRBV19 to TRBJ1-2; TRBD1 matches 10 bases. V was pared by 7 bases and J by 8 bases, with 16 bases of the junction left unmatched. Germline V gene lookup returns CDR1 LNHDA and CDR2 SQIVND (reference sequence). The CDR3 is made up of 16 amino acids. The chain's CDR3 is CASKLPGTGAIQGYTF. The CDR3 region has the DNA TGTGCCAGTAAGCTTCCCGGGACAGGGGCGATTCAGGGCTACACCTTC.

The chain is built from TRBV24-1 and TRBJ1-2; D uncertain. CDR1 and CDR2 from the germline V gene are KGHDR and SFDVKD. The CDR3 totals 14 residues. Trimming pared 3 bases from V and 0 bases from J, leaving 7 bases between. As DNA, the CDR3 is TGTGCCACCAGTGATAGAGGGACTAACTATGGCTACACCTTC. Translated, it gives CATSDRGTNYGYTF.